This T cell receptor (beta chain) was sequenced for a study of T cell responses to AZD1222 COVID-19 vaccine. General observations from the study: Repertoires in all cases were sampled only once the peak T cell response had passed. There were vaccine-associated CD4 TCRs across spike, dominant at 160-218 and 743-854. Nearly half of spike-specific TCRs reportedly go after variant regions that carry no mutations. Among AZD1222 vaccinees, only six or seven were seropositive at baseline.

Comment on this clone: Antigen specificity is unknown.

The germline CDR1 and CDR2 sequences are MDHEN and SYDVKM. The CDR3 spans 16 residues. Trimming took off 6 bases at V and 7 bases at J, with 21 bases between the two ends. The repertoire was sequenced with immunoSEQ multiplex PCR; TCRdb's copy has only in-frame clones and lacks some. The profile shows 120,000 or so clones, about 89% of them singletons. The chain is built from TRBV28 and TRBJ1-4; weak D call: TRBD1 (6 bases). Here the sequenced sample was peripheral blood, taken on day 0 of AZD1222 vaccination. This receptor was taken from an adult in good health. Here the CDR3 DNA reads TGTGCCAGCAGCCGGGGTGGGGGCCTGTCGGGTGAAAAACTGTTTTTT. Its translation: CASSRGGGLSGEKLFF.